These 10 T cell receptor beta chains were sequenced from one sample in a study of control samples from healthy donors and cancer patients. Data came from immunoSEQ multiplex PCR; TCRdb stores just in-frame clones and leaves some out. This table holds under 450,000 clones, around 90% found once. Source material: PBMCs. The receptor source for this set is a man aged 40-55 years with head and neck cancer.

The chain uses TRBV5-4 and TRBJ1-1, with D perhaps matching TRBD1 (5 bases). Germline V gene lookup returns CDR1 SGHNT and CDR2 YYREEE (reference sequence). Trimming stripped 3 bases from V and 6 bases from J, with 18 bases between. The CDR3 sequence is 15 residues long. The CDR3 protein is CASSWGLTEASEAFF. In DNA form, the CDR3 reads TGTGCCAGCAGCTGGGGCCTCACGGAGGCCTCTGAAGCTTTCTTT.

The chain uses TRBV5-1 and TRBJ1-2, with TRBD1 matching 8 bases. Germline CDR1 and CDR2: SGHRS and YFSETQ. The CDR3 consists of 14 residues. V lost 4 bases and J lost 4; bases outside the gene matches: 6. The CDR3, as DNA: TGCGCCAGCAGCCCTGGACAGGGTTTCTATGGCTACACCTTC. It codes for CASSPGQGFYGYTF.

The V call is TRBV4-3, the J call TRBJ2-7; the D is unclear. Germline V gene data show CDR1 as LGHNA and CDR2 as YSLEER. Trimming pared 0 bases from V and 3 bases from J, leaving 15 bases between. The CDR3 extends over 16 amino acids. Here the CDR3 DNA reads TGCGCCAGCAGCCAAGATCCGCGGCAGGTTTTCTACGAGCAGTACTTC. Protein product: CASSQDPRQVFYEQYF.

The V gene is TRBV27, the J gene TRBJ2-5; 10 positions match TRBD1. Germline CDR1 MNHEY, CDR2 SMNVEV (reference sequence). V shed 5 bases, J shed 5 bases, and the junction held 8 bases outside the gene matches. This CDR3 has 15 residues. The DNA for the CDR3 is TGTGCCAGCAGTAGGACAGGGGGTTGGGAGGAGACCCAGTACTTC. Amino acids: CASSRTGGWEETQYF.

This clone has more than one count but fewer than ten. The J gene is TRBJ2-3, the V gene TRBV7-3, with D perhaps being TRBD1 or TRBD2 (5 bases each). Trimming cost V 0 bases and J 1 base, with 17 bases left between them. CDR1 is SGHTA and CDR2 is FQGTGA in the germline V gene. This CDR3 has 18 amino acids. CDR3 residues: CASSLTPGPRDGTDTQYF. The CDR3 DNA follows: TGTGCCAGCAGCTTAACCCCCGGGCCAAGGGACGGCACAGATACGCAGTATTTT.

The chain carries TRBV6-4 and TRBJ1-4; 8 nucleotides line up with TRBD1. CDR3 length: 14 amino acids. From germline, CDR1 is MRHNA and CDR2 SNTAGT. Trimming removed 6 bases from V and 7 bases from J; junction bases left unmatched: 7. The CDR3 spells CASRPRDRSEKLFF. DNA for the CDR3: TGTGCCAGCAGGCCCCGGGACAGGAGTGAAAAACTGTTTTTT.

Worth noting for this clone: Other DNA sequences in the same sample also yield this CDR3. The chain has TRBV3-1 (or the pseudogene TRBV3-2) and TRBJ2-7, with 9 bases lining up with TRBD1. The CDR3 is 12 residues long. Germline V gene lookup returns CDR1 LGHDT and CDR2 YNNKEL (reference sequence). With 4 bases clipped from V and 6 bases from J, the junction kept 1 base outside the gene matches. CDR3: CASSRTGAEQYF. DNA of the CDR3: TGTGCCAGCAGCCGGACAGGGGCCGAGCAGTACTTC.

J is TRBJ2-1 and V is TRBV14; D remains unclear. The CDR3 loop spans 15 amino acids. Deletions cut 5 bases from V and 8 bases from J, with 19 bases between. CDR1 and CDR2 (germline): SGHDN, FVKESK. In DNA form, the CDR3 reads TGTGCCAGCAGCTCCCGTTTCGCCAACCTCGATGAGCAGTTCTTC. It specifies CASSSRFANLDEQFF.

The CDR3 loop is CASSQGRSSGNTIYF. For the CDR3, the DNA is TGCGCCAGCAGCCAAGGACGGAGCTCTGGAAACACCATATATTTT. The gene calls are TRBV4-3 and TRBJ1-3, with unresolved D. The germline V and J ends were trimmed by 1 base and 0 bases, with 7 bases remaining between them. Germline CDR1 reads LGHNA; CDR2 reads YSLEER. The CDR3 extends over 15 amino acids.

The rearrangement uses TRBV7-2 and TRBJ2-3, with D perhaps assigned TRBD1 or TRBD2 (5 bases each). Germline values: CDR1 SGHTA, CDR2 FQGNSA. CDR3 length: 14 residues. Trimming removed 4 bases from V and 2 bases from J, with 10 bases in between. The CDR3 loop is CASSSAGATDTQYF. As DNA, the CDR3 is TGTGCCAGCAGCTCCGCCGGGGCCACAGATACGCAGTATTTT. Using reference TRBV7-2 and TRBJ2-3 for the parts outside the CDR3, the full variable domain is GAGVSQSPSNKVTEKGKDVELRCDPISGHTALYWYRQSLGQGLEFLIYFQGNSAPDKSGLPSDRFSAERTGGSVSTLTIQRTQQEDSAVYLCASSSAGATDTQYFGPGTRLTVL.